The 8 T cell receptor beta chains listed next were all sequenced from one sample in a study of shared clonotypes between healthy human individuals. Generated by immunoSEQ multiplex PCR, the TCRdb table keeps only in-frame clones and is missing some. The table has some 2.3 million clones, approximately 95% seen once. Sequencing used naive CD4+ T cells from PBMCs. Subset denoted: CD45RA+ positively selected. The receptors come from a man between 18 and 29 years old in good health. Some clones in this sample may be carry-over from other donors' samples.

This chain connects TRBV9 to TRBJ2-2; D gene unclear. The CDR3 consists of 13 residues. Germline CDR1 SGDLS, CDR2 YYNGEE. V lost 0 bases to trimming and J lost 3 bases, with 3 bases between them. DNA for the CDR3: TGTGCCAGCAGCGTAGTACACACCGGGGAGCTGTTTTTT. Its protein is CASSVVHTGELFF.

About this clone itself: The sample holds other DNA sequences that translate to the same CDR3. The CDR3 sequence is CASSLGASQETQYF. In DNA, the CDR3 is TGCGCCAGCAGCTTGGGGGCCAGTCAAGAGACCCAGTACTTC. The rearrangement links TRBV5-1 to TRBJ2-5; no clear D. Germline CDR1 is SGHRS and CDR2 is YFSETQ. The V and J ends lost 0 bases and 2 bases respectively, with 8 bases between them. The CDR3 is made up of 14 amino acids.

The chain has TRBV5-4 and TRBJ2-5; 12 nucleotides match TRBD1. The J segment lost 2 bases and the V segment lost 4 bases, leaving 6 bases of the junction unmatched. CDR1 is SGHNT and CDR2 is YYREEE in the germline V gene (reference sequence). CDR3 length: 16 residues. CDR3 sequence reads: CASSRPGQGAQETQYF. Here the CDR3 DNA reads TGTGCCAGCAGCAGACCGGGACAGGGGGCTCAAGAGACCCAGTACTTC.

This sequence joins TRBV28 and TRBJ2-7, with D maybe TRBD1 (6 bases). The ends were cut back, 8 bases at V and 1 base at J, with 12 bases in the middle. The CDR3 contains 13 residues. CDR1 MDHEN and CDR2 SYDVKM come from the germline V gene. The CDR3, as DNA: TGTGCCAGCGACCAGACAGGATCCTACGAGCAGTACTTC. Translating gives CASDQTGSYEQYF.

This chain connects TRBV19 to TRBJ2-2; 8 bases agree with TRBD2. The CDR3 length is 15 residues. CDR1 is LNHDA, CDR2 SQIVND, per germline (reference sequence). After removal of 6 bases from V and 7 bases from J, the junction contained 10 bases not matched to a gene. The CDR3 protein is CASRSAGGKGGELFF. The CDR3 DNA reads as TGTGCCAGTAGGTCGGCGGGAGGAAAGGGCGGGGAGCTGTTTTTT.

V and J are TRBV15 and TRBJ2-5; possible D gene TRBD1, 6 bases. This CDR3 spans 16 amino acids. Germline V lookup: CDR1 LNHNV, CDR2 YYDKDF (reference sequence). The V gene lost 0 bases and the J gene lost 4 bases, with 15 bases spanning the gap. The CDR3 nucleotides are TGTGCCACCAGCAGAGACATTAACAGGGAATTAGAGACCCAGTACTTC. Translating it yields CATSRDINRELETQYF.

The chain carries TRBV11-3 and TRBJ2-1; 12 bases fit TRBD2. CDR1 and CDR2 (germline): SGHNT, YENEEA. This CDR3 region has 14 residues. V lost 6 bases to trimming and J lost 6 bases; unmatched junction nucleotides: 3. The DNA of the CDR3 is TGTGCCAGCAGTCGGACTAGCGGGATCAATGAGCAGTTCTTC. This codes for CASSRTSGINEQFF.

V gene TRBV30 combines with J gene TRBJ2-1; D is ambiguous. The V gene's germline CDR1 is GTSNPN and CDR2 SVGIG (reference sequence). The CDR3 has 14 amino acids. Trimming took off 7 bases at V and 0 bases at J, with 13 bases between the two ends. CDR3 sequence: CALETWGSYNEQFF. The CDR3 DNA follows: TGTGCCTTGGAGACATGGGGCTCCTACAATGAGCAGTTCTTC.